The source of this TCR beta chain is a study of blood T cell repertoires in COVID-19. The CDR3 loop spans 11 amino acids. Germline V CDR1 and CDR2: DFQATT, SNEGSKA (reference sequence). Between the trimmed V and J ends, which lost 3 bases and 7 bases, there was a span of 10 bases. The assay was immunoSEQ multiplex PCR, and TCRdb's table has in-frame clones only and misses some. The table has about 97,000 clones, about nine tenths seen once. The gene calls are TRBV20-1 and TRBJ2-7, with D hard to call. The sequenced sample was peripheral blood. This receptor was obtained from a man aged 60 to 75 with acute or convalescent COVID-19. The DNA of the CDR3 is TGCAGTGCTAGCGGAGCAGCAGAGCAGTACGTC. It is translated as CSASGAAEQYV.